A single sample is the source of the 29 T cell receptor beta chains below, sequenced in a study of blood T cells in healthy people across ages. A second 7 to 11 cycle PCR used barcoded and J-beta primers. From the 5' RACE reads, TCRdb called clonotypes with MiXCR, one entry per CDR3 protein. The data show 650,000 to 900,000 distinct CDR3 sequences, with less than 80% seen just once and about 27% held by the top ten. The sequenced sample was blood. These receptors originate from a man younger than 40 in good health.

The rearrangement links TRBV5-1 to TRBJ2-7; no clear D gene. The CDR3 length is 14 residues. Trimming shortened V by 0 bases and J by 0 bases, and 7 bases separated the two germline ends. Germline CDR1 is SGHRS and CDR2 is YFSETQ. As DNA, the CDR3 is TGCGCCAGCAGCTTGGATCCAGTCTCCTACGAGCAGTACTTC. Amino acids: CASSLDPVSYEQYF.

V gene TRBV28 combines with J gene TRBJ2-5; perhaps TRBD2 as D (6 bases). Per the germline V gene, CDR1 is MDHEN and CDR2 is SYDVKM. V shed 9 bases and J shed 2 bases, with 16 bases lying between them. The CDR3 consists of 14 residues. The CDR3 DNA sequence: TGTGCCAGTTCGAGGGCGGGAACACAAGAGACCCAGTACTTC. This encodes CASSRAGTQETQYF.

The chain recombines TRBV4-2 with TRBJ2-7; 8 positions agree with TRBD2. The J call may not be correct, given that the DNA end is closer to TRBJ2-5. Germline V gene lookup returns CDR1 LGHNA and CDR2 YNFKEQ. The CDR3 has 18 amino acids. The DNA for the CDR3 is TGTGCCAGCAGCCTTCTCCCGGGGAGCGGGGGTGCTCAAGAGACCCAGTACTTC. Translating gives CASSLLPGSGGAQETQYF.

This clonotype was picked up many times. The chain combines TRBV7-2 with TRBJ2-7, with D tentatively TRBD1 (6 bases). The CDR3 is 15 residues long. In germline, CDR1 is SGHTA, CDR2 FQGNSA. Deletions cut 1 base from V and 1 base from J, with 11 bases between. The CDR3 sequence: CASSLVGQGSYEQYF. CDR3 nucleotide sequence: TGTGCCAGCAGCTTAGTAGGGCAGGGGTCCTACGAGCAGTACTTC.

The chain joins TRBV7-6 to TRBJ2-3, with 9 bases fitting TRBD2. CDR3 length equals 16 residues. Germline loops: CDR1 SGHVS, CDR2 FNYEAQ. V gave up 5 bases and J gave up 4 bases; unmatched junction bases: 10. The CDR3 nucleotides read TGTGCCAGCAGCAGTGCAGCGGGGGGCTCGGCAGATACGCAGTATTTT. Its protein is CASSSAAGGSADTQYF.

The V and J genes are TRBV2 and TRBJ2-4; 7 bases align to TRBD2. From germline, CDR1 is SNHLY and CDR2 FYNNEI. The CDR3 loop spans 13 amino acids. The J segment lost 13 bases and the V segment lost 6 bases, leaving 12 bases of the junction unmatched. CDR3 DNA: TGTGCCAGCAGATCGGGACTAACCTACGTGCAGTACTTC. Its translation: CASRSGLTYVQYF.

The V and J genes are TRBV6-2 or TRBV6-3 and TRBJ2-1, with 10 bases matching TRBD2. The CDR3 contains 18 residues. The junction had 7 bases not matched to a gene; V was cut back by 0 bases and J by 2 bases. CDR1 and CDR2 (germline): MNHEY, SVGEGT. DNA for the CDR3: TGTGCCAGCAGTTACTCGAGTAGCGGGGGGTGGCCCTACAATGAGCAGTTCTTC. Amino acids: CASSYSSSGGWPYNEQFF.

CDR3 in DNA: TGTGCCAGCATAAGACCTCGCACGTCCTCCTACGAGCAGTACTTC. Amino acids: CASIRPRTSSYEQYF. The chain recombines TRBV6-1 with TRBJ2-7; D call uncertain. The germline V gene has CDR1 MNHNS and CDR2 SASEGT. V was pared by 7 bases and J by 0 bases, with 16 bases between. CDR3 length equals 15 residues.

This clonotype was detected only a few times. The chain combines TRBV12-3 or TRBV12-4 with TRBJ2-1, with D possibly matching TRBD1 (6 bases). The CDR3 consists of 16 residues. V lost 5 bases and J lost 4, with 18 bases in between. CDR3 protein: CASSGPFRGPYNEQFF. CDR3 DNA: TGTGCCAGCAGTGGACCCTTCAGGGGCCCGTACAATGAGCAGTTCTTC.

This clonotype appeared a few times. The V and J genes are TRBV20-1 and TRBJ2-7, with D perhaps matching TRBD1 (5 bases). The CDR3 has 14 residues. Trimming stripped 0 bases from V and 3 bases from J, with 12 bases between. Germline-derived CDR1 and CDR2 are DFQATT and SNEGSKA (reference sequence). This CDR3 reads CSARDLDSHYEQYF. CDR3 bases: TGCAGTGCTAGAGATCTAGACAGCCACTACGAGCAGTACTTC.

V gene TRBV7-9 combines with J gene TRBJ2-1; tentatively, D is TRBD1 (6 bases). Germline V gene data show CDR1 as SEHNR and CDR2 as FQNEAQ (reference sequence). CDR3 length equals 16 residues. Between the trimmed V and J ends, which lost 4 bases and 1 base, there was a span of 14 bases. This CDR3 reads CASSSTDGQSYNEQFF. The CDR3 nucleotides read TGTGCCAGCAGCTCCACGGACGGACAGTCCTACAATGAGCAGTTCTTC.

The chain employs TRBV20-1 and TRBJ1-6, with D possibly TRBD1 on 5 matching bases. V was clipped by 5 bases and J by 10 bases, with 18 bases between them. CDR1 and CDR2 from the germline V gene are DFQATT and SNEGSKA (reference sequence). This CDR3 is 14 amino acids long. The CDR3 DNA reads TGCAGTGCTGAGGACGCCGTAGGGACGTCACCCCTCCACTTT. Translation: CSAEDAVGTSPLHF.

This clonotype appeared a few times. The V call is TRBV29-1, the J call TRBJ1-2, with D maybe TRBD1 (5 bases). V lost 5 bases and J 2 bases, leaving 12 bases between the germline ends. Looked up from germline, CDR1 is SQVTM and CDR2 is ANQGSEA. The CDR3 sequence is 13 residues long. CDR3: CSVPPRDNYGYTF. The CDR3 DNA sequence: TGCAGCGTTCCCCCCCGGGACAACTATGGCTACACCTTC.

This clonotype has just a few counts. This chain connects TRBV20-1 to TRBJ1-2; 9 nucleotides match TRBD1. Trimming at V came to 1 base and at J to 6 bases, leaving 9 bases not matched to a gene. CDR3 length equals 15 residues. In germline, CDR1 is DFQATT, CDR2 SNEGSKA (reference sequence). This CDR3 reads CSARGRDRDVNGYTF. CDR3 nucleotide sequence: TGCAGTGCTAGAGGCCGGGACAGGGACGTAAATGGCTACACCTTC.

This chain connects TRBV6-5 to TRBJ2-5; D remains unclear. V was cut by 2 bases and J by 3 bases, with 7 bases left in between. Germline CDR1 is MNHEY and CDR2 is SVGAGI. CDR3 size: 13 residues. The CDR3 loop reads CASSYRSEETQYF. In nucleotides, the CDR3 is TGTGCCAGCAGTTACAGGTCGGAAGAGACCCAGTACTTC.

This chain links TRBV25-1 with TRBJ1-1, with TRBD1 matching over 7 bases. There are 15 residues in the CDR3. The germline CDR1 and CDR2 sequences are MGHDK and SYGVNS. V was clipped by 1 base and J by 5 bases; unmatched bases: 7. The CDR3 nucleotides read TGTGCCAGCAGTGAATCCCCAACAGGGGCTACTGAAGCTTTCTTT. It is translated as CASSESPTGATEAFF.

CDR3 protein: CSARAEKGTSYNEQYF. The CDR3 DNA follows: TGCAGTGCTAGAGCCGAGAAGGGGACCTCCTACAATGAGCAGTACTTC. The rearrangement uses TRBV20-1 and TRBJ2-1; D could derive from TRBD1 or TRBD2 (5 bases each). Matching the DNA end better, TRBJ2-7 makes the J call doubtful. Looked up from germline, CDR1 is DFQATT and CDR2 is SNEGSKA (reference sequence). The CDR3 length is 16 residues.

This clonotype has a handful of counts. V usage is TRBV9 and J usage is TRBJ2-5, with D tentatively TRBD1 or TRBD2 (7 bases each). Germline V gene sequence: CDR1 SGDLS, CDR2 YYNGEE. The CDR3 is 15 amino acids. V lost 4 bases to trimming and J lost 0 bases, with 13 bases between them. This chain's CDR3 is CASSPGGQNQETQYF. The CDR3 region has the DNA TGTGCCAGCAGCCCGGGGGGACAGAACCAAGAGACCCAGTACTTC. Together with reference TRBV9 and TRBJ2-5, the CDR3 gives the full variable domain: DSGVTQTPKHLITATGQRVTLRCSPRSGDLSVYWYQQSLDQGLQFLIQYYNGEERAKGNILERFSAQQFPDLHSELNLSSLELGDSALYFCASSPGGQNQETQYFGPGTRLLVL.

The rearrangement joins TRBV4-3 to TRBJ1-1, with D uncertain. From germline, CDR1 is LGHNA and CDR2 YSLEER. Between the trimmed V and J ends, which lost 2 bases and 7 bases, there was a span of 17 bases. The CDR3 extends over 15 amino acids. The CDR3 DNA follows: TGCGCCAGCAGCCAATTCGGGCGGGCGGAGGGTGAAGCTTTCTTT. It yields the protein CASSQFGRAEGEAFF.

The genes are TRBV20-1 and TRBJ1-1; 8 positions match TRBD1. The V gene end was trimmed by 8 bases and the J gene end by 1 base; junction bases not matched to a gene: 9. The CDR3 has 14 residues. Germline V CDR1 and CDR2: DFQATT, SNEGSKA (reference sequence). Written as DNA, the CDR3 is TGCAGTCCCTCTACAGGGGGGGAGAACACTGAAGCTTTCTTT. Residues: CSPSTGGENTEAFF.

This clonotype was observed a few times. The chain links TRBV7-9 to TRBJ2-4; 7 bases are shared with TRBD1. Germline CDR1 SEHNR, CDR2 FQNEAQ (reference sequence). CDR3 length: 16 amino acids. V shed 3 bases, J shed 0 bases, and the junction held 5 bases outside the gene matches. In DNA, the CDR3 is TGTGCCAGCAGCTTTGATGACAGGGTAGCCAAAAACATTCAGTACTTC. It is translated as CASSFDDRVAKNIQYF.

This clonotype has a handful of counts. This chain uses TRBV20-1 with TRBJ1-2; a possible D gene is TRBD1 (5 bases). This CDR3 is built from 13 residues. The V end was cut by 3 bases, the J end by 6 bases, with 14 bases between. Germline V gene data show CDR1 as DFQATT and CDR2 as SNEGSKA (reference sequence). The CDR3 loop is CSASGEGLDGYTF. The CDR3 region has the DNA TGCAGTGCTAGCGGTGAGGGGTTAGATGGCTACACCTTC.

The chain carries TRBV12-3 or TRBV12-4 and TRBJ1-5, with TRBD1 identical over 9 bases. CDR3 size: 14 residues. Trimming removed 3 bases from V and 9 bases from J; junction bases left unmatched: 6. The CDR3 loop is CASSFRQGERPQHF. CDR3 sequence (DNA): TGTGCCAGCAGTTTTCGACAGGGGGAAAGGCCCCAGCATTTT.

This clonotype rates as medium-sized (0.01 to 0.1%). This sequence joins TRBV29-1 and TRBJ1-4, with D possibly matching TRBD1 (6 bases). This CDR3 comprises 14 residues. Germline V CDR1 and CDR2: SQVTM, ANQGSEA. The V end was cut by 5 bases, the J end by 8 bases, with 18 bases between. The CDR3 here is CSVFSGTLGEKLFF. For the CDR3, the DNA is TGCAGCGTTTTCTCCGGGACATTGGGGGAAAAACTGTTTTTT.

This rearrangement joins TRBV3-1 to TRBJ1-5; 9 bases are shared with TRBD1. CDR3 length equals 17 residues. Germline lookup yields CDR1 LGHDT and CDR2 YNNKEL (reference sequence). V lost 3 bases to trimming and J lost 5 bases; unmatched junction nucleotides: 11. This chain's CDR3 is CASSHGATGGRDQPQHF. DNA of the CDR3: TGTGCCAGCAGCCACGGGGCCACAGGGGGCAGGGATCAGCCCCAGCATTTT.

V and J are TRBV5-8 and TRBJ1-5; D gene ambiguous. V was clipped by 0 bases and J by 4 bases, with 17 bases between them. Germline lookup yields CDR1 SGHTS and CDR2 YDEGEE. This CDR3 spans 17 amino acids. CDR3 amino acids: CASSLGGAYERNQPQHF. The CDR3 DNA sequence: TGTGCCAGCAGCTTGGGAGGAGCATACGAAAGAAATCAGCCCCAGCATTTT.

The chain combines TRBV7-2 with TRBJ2-5, with 8 bases fitting TRBD1. CDR1 and CDR2 from the germline V gene are SGHTA and FQGNSA. The CDR3 consists of 15 residues. Trimming cost V 5 bases and J 2 bases; bases outside gene matches: 7. The DNA for the CDR3 is TGTGCCAGCAGCCGACAGGGGTCGCATCAAGAGACCCAGTACTTC. Protein sequence: CASSRQGSHQETQYF.

This clonotype was detected a few times. J is TRBJ2-6 and V is TRBV6-2 or TRBV6-3; D might be TRBD1 or TRBD2, each matching 5 bases. CDR3 size: 14 residues. Germline V gene lookup returns CDR1 MNHEY and CDR2 SVGEGT. V was pared by 10 bases and J by 1 base, with 11 bases between. The chain's CDR3 is CAIRELSGANVLTF. Here the CDR3 DNA reads TGTGCCATCAGGGAGTTGTCTGGGGCCAACGTCCTGACTTTC.

The V and J genes are TRBV6-5 and TRBJ1-2; D is unclear. The germline V gene encodes CDR1 MNHEY and CDR2 SVGAGI. The CDR3 is made up of 13 amino acids. The V end lost 5 bases, the J end lost 5 bases, and 12 bases lay between the germline ends. CDR3 DNA sequence: TGTGCCAGCAGTGCCCGCCAGTCATATGGCTACACCTTC. The encoded protein is CASSARQSYGYTF.